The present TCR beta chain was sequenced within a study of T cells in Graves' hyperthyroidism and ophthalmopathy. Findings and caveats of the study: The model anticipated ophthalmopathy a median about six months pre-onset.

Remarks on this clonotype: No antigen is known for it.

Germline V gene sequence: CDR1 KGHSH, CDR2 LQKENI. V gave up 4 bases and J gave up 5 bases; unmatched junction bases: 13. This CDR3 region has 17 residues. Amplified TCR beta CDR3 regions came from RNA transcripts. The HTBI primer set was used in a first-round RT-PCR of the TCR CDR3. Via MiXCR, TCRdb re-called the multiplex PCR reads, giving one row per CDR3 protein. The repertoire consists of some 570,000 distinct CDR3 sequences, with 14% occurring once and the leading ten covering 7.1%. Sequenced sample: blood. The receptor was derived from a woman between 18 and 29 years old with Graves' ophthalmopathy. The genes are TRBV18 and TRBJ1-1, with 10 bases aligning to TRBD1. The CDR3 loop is CASSLPGTGVAGTEAFF. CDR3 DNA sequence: TGTGCCAGCTCACTCCCCGGGACAGGGGTTGCGGGTACTGAAGCTTTCTTT.